Given below is one T cell receptor (beta chain) in context. No antigen is known for it. With 0 bases removed from V and 5 bases from J, the gap between germline ends came to 10 bases. Germline loops: CDR1 LNHDA, CDR2 SQIVND (reference sequence). The CDR3 runs to 14 residues. Pooled samples include second doses given at about 4 or 12 weeks. Sequencing was performed with immunoSEQ multiplex PCR; in TCRdb, only in-frame clones are kept and a portion is missing. The table records 150,000 to 200,000 clones, approximately 89% of them present only once. This entry comes from a study of T cell responses to AZD1222 COVID-19 vaccine. Study-wide results and caveats: Repertoire samples came only from after the peak T cell response.

This specimen was peripheral blood, taken 28 days after the second AZD1222 dose. This sequence was found in an adult who received the AZD1222 COVID-19 vaccine. The chain recombines TRBV19 with TRBJ2-5, with D unresolved. The CDR3 bases are TGTGCCAGTAGTATAGATCGATTCCGGGAGACCCAGTACTTC. Translation gives CASSIDRFRETQYF.